The next 6 T cell receptor beta chains were all read from a single sample in a study of vaccination effects on CD4 cells after COVID-19. ViraFEST assay sequencing came after antigen-specific CD4+ T cells were expanded with viral peptide pools. Isolation of CD4+ T cells took place after around 10 days of culture. TCRdb's table, derived via immunoSEQ multiplex PCR, lists solely in-frame clones and lacks some. In the table there are about 61,000 clones, roughly 76% of which are singletons. Their specific antigens are unknown. Sample: CD4+ T cells from PBMCs cultured with HCoV-229E spike peptides, taken before COVID-19 vaccination. All receptors come from a human donor who received a COVID-19 vaccine.

This rearrangement joins TRBV3-1 (or the pseudogene TRBV3-2) to TRBJ2-3, with 12 bases aligning to TRBD2. This CDR3 has 19 residues. J gave up 2 bases and V 2 bases, and 11 bases lay outside the gene matches. The V gene's germline CDR1 is LGHDT and CDR2 YNNKEL (reference sequence). The CDR3 DNA is TGTGCCAGCAGCCAACTGACTAGCGGGGGCGTATTGACCACAGATACGCAGTATTTT. It is translated as CASSQLTSGGVLTTDTQYF.

The rearrangement joins TRBV7-3 to TRBJ1-1, with TRBD1 matching 7 bases. V gave up 6 bases and J gave up 3 bases; unmatched junction bases: 4. Germline CDR1 and CDR2: SGHTA and FQGTGA. The CDR3 extends over 13 amino acids. CDR3 region: CASSLQGDTEAFF. CDR3 coding DNA: TGTGCCAGCAGTCTTCAGGGGGACACTGAAGCTTTCTTT.

The chain joins TRBV6-6 to TRBJ2-7, with a tentative D call TRBD1 (7 bases). Per the germline V gene, CDR1 is MNHNY and CDR2 is SVGAGI (reference sequence). The V gene lost 2 bases and the J gene lost 2 bases, with 10 bases spanning the gap. The CDR3 totals 14 residues. In DNA form, the CDR3 reads TGTGCCAGCAGTTACCAGGGGGGCGCCTACGAGCAGTACGTC. This sequence encodes CASSYQGGAYEQYV.

The chain has TRBV4-1 and TRBJ2-3; D is uncertain. Deletions cut 5 bases from V and 4 bases from J, with 16 bases between. Germline V gene lookup returns CDR1 MGHRA and CDR2 YSYEKL. The CDR3 is made up of 15 amino acids. The CDR3: CASSERSVGADTQYF. The CDR3 DNA reads as TGCGCCAGCAGCGAGAGATCGGTCGGTGCAGATACGCAGTATTTT.

The chain couples TRBV19 to TRBJ2-3; 8 bases match TRBD1. The germline CDR1 and CDR2 sequences are LNHDA and SQIVND (reference sequence). The CDR3 loop spans 15 amino acids. V lost 0 bases, J lost 3 bases, and 2 bases stayed unmatched. CDR3 DNA sequence: TGTGCCAGTAGTATAGACAGGACAGGGACAGATACGCAGTATTTT. It yields the protein CASSIDRTGTDTQYF.

The chain links TRBV5-1 to TRBJ2-3, with TRBD1 identical over 11 bases. The germline CDR1 and CDR2 sequences are SGHRS and YFSETQ. J lost 5 bases, V lost 4 bases, and 3 bases had no gene match. The CDR3 is made up of 14 amino acids. In DNA, the CDR3 is TGCGCCAGCAGCCCGGGACAGGGGGAAGATACGCAGTATTTT. Translated: CASSPGQGEDTQYF.